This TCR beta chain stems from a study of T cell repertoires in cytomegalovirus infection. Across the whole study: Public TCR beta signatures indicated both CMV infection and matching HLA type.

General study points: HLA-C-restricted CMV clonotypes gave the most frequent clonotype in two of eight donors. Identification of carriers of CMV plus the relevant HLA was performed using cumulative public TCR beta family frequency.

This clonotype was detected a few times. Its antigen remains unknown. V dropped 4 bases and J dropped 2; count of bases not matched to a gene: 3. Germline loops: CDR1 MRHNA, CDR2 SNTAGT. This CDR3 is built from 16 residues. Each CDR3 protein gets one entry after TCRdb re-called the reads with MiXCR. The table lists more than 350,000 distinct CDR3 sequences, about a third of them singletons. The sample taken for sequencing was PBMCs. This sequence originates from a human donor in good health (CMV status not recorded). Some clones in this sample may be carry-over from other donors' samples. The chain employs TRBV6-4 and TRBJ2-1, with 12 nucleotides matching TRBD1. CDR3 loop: CASSVGTGGPYNEQFF. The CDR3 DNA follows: TGTGCCAGCAGTGTAGGGACAGGGGGCCCCTACAATGAGCAGTTCTTC.